The rows below give T cell receptor beta chains drawn from one sample of a study of graft-versus-host responses after intestinal transplantation. Some clones are missing from TCRdb's copy, which holds only in-frame ones; the method was immunoSEQ multiplex PCR. The table includes some 55,000 clones, more than 80% detected once. The sample was PBMCs, taken approximately 97 weeks after intestinal transplant. Receptors were obtained from a human patient who received an intestinal transplant, so some T cells may come from the graft donor. Each CDR3 is given with its conserved first and last residue. Fields, in order: CDR3 DNA, CDR3 protein, D gene, J gene, clone size, V gene. A D gene is named only where the DNA matches it firmly. Expanded clones get a size class; other rows say once, few or many, or leave the size out.

cdr3_nt: TGTGCCAGCATCAGACAGGCCCCCTACTATGGCTACACCTTC; cdr3_aa: CASIRQAPYYGYTF; d_call: .; j_call: TRBJ1-2; clone_size: .; v_call: TRBV2
cdr3_nt: TGCAGCGTTGAACACACACCAGATACGCAGTATTTT; cdr3_aa: CSVEHTPDTQYF; d_call: .; j_call: TRBJ2-3; clone_size: .; v_call: TRBV29-1
cdr3_nt: TGTGCCAGCTCACCACCGAATCGGCGCAGCGGGGGGAATGAGCAGTTCTTC; cdr3_aa: CASSPPNRRSGGNEQFF; d_call: TRBD2; j_call: TRBJ2-1; clone_size: .; v_call: TRBV18
cdr3_nt: TGTGCCAGCAGCCTCGGGACAGGGCTCGAGCAGTACTTC; cdr3_aa: CASSLGTGLEQYF; d_call: TRBD1; j_call: TRBJ2-7; clone_size: few; v_call: TRBV7-8
cdr3_nt: TGTGCCAGCAGCTTATTAGGGGGGACTACACCACTCACGCAGTATTTT; cdr3_aa: CASSLLGGTTPLTQYF; d_call: .; j_call: TRBJ2-3; clone_size: once; v_call: TRBV11-2
cdr3_nt: TGTGCCAGCAGCTTTCAGGGGGGGGCCTACGAGCAGTACTTC; cdr3_aa: CASSFQGGAYEQYF; d_call: .; j_call: TRBJ2-7; clone_size: .; v_call: TRBV6-5
cdr3_nt: TGTGCCAGCTCACCACTTGGGGGCGCGGGACAGCCCCAGCATTTT; cdr3_aa: CASSPLGGAGQPQHF; d_call: .; j_call: TRBJ1-5; clone_size: .; v_call: TRBV18
cdr3_nt: TGTGCCAGCAGCGGGGGCAGGTGGCACGGCGGGGAGCTGTTTTTT; cdr3_aa: CASSGGRWHGGELFF; d_call: .; j_call: TRBJ2-2; clone_size: .; v_call: TRBV9
cdr3_nt: TGTGCCAGCAGCTTAGCAGCGGGGGGATACAATGAGCAGTTCTTC; cdr3_aa: CASSLAAGGYNEQFF; d_call: TRBD2; j_call: TRBJ2-1; clone_size: .; v_call: TRBV7-9
cdr3_nt: TGTGCCAGTAGAGGGGGGGCAGGGGGTCCGAACACTGAAGCTTTCTTT; cdr3_aa: CASRGGAGGPNTEAFF; d_call: TRBD1; j_call: TRBJ1-1; clone_size: .; v_call: TRBV19
cdr3_nt: TGTGCCAGTAGTATAGAAAAGGGGTTCGAGCAGTACTTC; cdr3_aa: CASSIEKGFEQYF; d_call: .; j_call: TRBJ2-7; clone_size: .; v_call: TRBV19
cdr3_nt: TGTGCCAGCAGCTACGGGACAGGGGGAAACTATGGCTACACCTTC; cdr3_aa: CASSYGTGGNYGYTF; d_call: TRBD1; j_call: TRBJ1-2; clone_size: .; v_call: TRBV5-5
cdr3_nt: TGCGCCAGCAGCTTTCAACAGGGCTCCGGTGAAGCTTTCTTT; cdr3_aa: CASSFQQGSGEAFF; d_call: .; j_call: TRBJ1-1; clone_size: .; v_call: TRBV5-1
cdr3_nt: TGTGCCAGTAGACAGGGGGCTTCAGATACGCAGTATTTT; cdr3_aa: CASRQGASDTQYF; d_call: TRBD1; j_call: TRBJ2-3; clone_size: .; v_call: TRBV2
cdr3_nt: TGCAGCGTTGGCATCGGCTACACCTTC; cdr3_aa: CSVGIGYTF; d_call: .; j_call: TRBJ1-2; clone_size: once; v_call: TRBV29-1
cdr3_nt: TGTGCCAGCTCACCCATGTCCCCCGGGACAGTTTACAATGAGCAGTTCTTC; cdr3_aa: CASSPMSPGTVYNEQFF; d_call: TRBD1; j_call: TRBJ2-1; clone_size: .; v_call: TRBV18
cdr3_nt: TGTGCCAGCAGCTCCAGACCGGACAGGCTTAATGAAAAACTGTTTTTT; cdr3_aa: CASSSRPDRLNEKLFF; d_call: TRBD1; j_call: TRBJ1-4; clone_size: .; v_call: TRBV5-6
cdr3_nt: TGTGCCAGCAGTGAAGCGCTTCGGGGACATGAAAAACTGTTTTTT; cdr3_aa: CASSEALRGHEKLFF; d_call: .; j_call: TRBJ1-4; clone_size: .; v_call: TRBV2
cdr3_nt: TGTGCCAGCAGCTCTTTCGACTCCTACGAGCAGTACTTC; cdr3_aa: CASSSFDSYEQYF; d_call: .; j_call: TRBJ2-7; clone_size: .; v_call: TRBV7-9
cdr3_nt: TGTGCCAGCAGATACAGGGGCGGGAGTTCACCCCTCCACTTT; cdr3_aa: CASRYRGGSSPLHF; d_call: TRBD1; j_call: TRBJ1-6; clone_size: once; v_call: TRBV6-1
cdr3_nt: TGTGCCAGCAGCCGGACAGGGGCCTACGAGCAGTACTTC; cdr3_aa: CASSRTGAYEQYF; d_call: TRBD1; j_call: TRBJ2-7; clone_size: once; v_call: TRBV27
cdr3_nt: TGTGCCAGCACCCGGCTAGCGTCTCAAGAGACCCAGTACTTC; cdr3_aa: CASTRLASQETQYF; d_call: .; j_call: TRBJ2-5; clone_size: .; v_call: TRBV6-1
cdr3_nt: TGTGCCAGCAGTGAACTGGGGGGATTCACAGATACGCAGTATTTT; cdr3_aa: CASSELGGFTDTQYF; d_call: .; j_call: TRBJ2-3; clone_size: .; v_call: TRBV6-1
cdr3_nt: TGCGCCAGCAGCCAAGATTTGGCGGGACAGGGGGGAAACACCATATATTTT; cdr3_aa: CASSQDLAGQGGNTIYF; d_call: TRBD1; j_call: TRBJ1-3; clone_size: .; v_call: TRBV4-1
cdr3_nt: TGCGCCAGCAGCGTGGACAGCGGCAGTATTGGCACCATATATTTT; cdr3_aa: CASSVDSGSIGTIYF; d_call: .; j_call: TRBJ1-3; clone_size: .; v_call: TRBV5-1
cdr3_nt: TGTGCCAGCAGCTTGGGTCAGGGGGCTTCCGAGCAGTACTTC; cdr3_aa: CASSLGQGASEQYF; d_call: TRBD1; j_call: TRBJ2-7; clone_size: .; v_call: TRBV7-9
cdr3_nt: TGTGCCAGCAGCTTACCAGCTTCTCCCTCTGAAGCTTTCTTT; cdr3_aa: CASSLPASPSEAFF; d_call: .; j_call: TRBJ1-1; clone_size: .; v_call: TRBV11-2